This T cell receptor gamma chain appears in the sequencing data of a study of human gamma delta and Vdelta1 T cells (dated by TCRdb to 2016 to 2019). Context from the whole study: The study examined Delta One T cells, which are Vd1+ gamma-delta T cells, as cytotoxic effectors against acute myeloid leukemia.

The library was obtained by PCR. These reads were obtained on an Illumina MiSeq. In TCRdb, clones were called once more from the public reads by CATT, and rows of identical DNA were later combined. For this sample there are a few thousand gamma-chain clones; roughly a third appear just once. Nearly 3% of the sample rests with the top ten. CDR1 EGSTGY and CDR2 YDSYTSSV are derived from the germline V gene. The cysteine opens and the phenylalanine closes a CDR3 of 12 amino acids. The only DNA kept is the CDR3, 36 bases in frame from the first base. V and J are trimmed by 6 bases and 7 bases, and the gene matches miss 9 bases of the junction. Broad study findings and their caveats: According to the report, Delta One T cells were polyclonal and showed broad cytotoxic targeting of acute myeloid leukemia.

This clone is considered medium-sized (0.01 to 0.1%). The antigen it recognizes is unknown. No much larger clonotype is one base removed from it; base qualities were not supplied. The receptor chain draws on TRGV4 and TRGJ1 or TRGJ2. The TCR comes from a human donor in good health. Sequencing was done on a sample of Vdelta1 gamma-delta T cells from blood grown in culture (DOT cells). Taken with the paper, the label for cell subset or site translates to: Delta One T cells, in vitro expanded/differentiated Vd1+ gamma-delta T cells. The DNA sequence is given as TGTGCCACCTGGCTGGGGGGGTATAAGAAACTCTTT. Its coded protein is CATWLGGYKKLF.